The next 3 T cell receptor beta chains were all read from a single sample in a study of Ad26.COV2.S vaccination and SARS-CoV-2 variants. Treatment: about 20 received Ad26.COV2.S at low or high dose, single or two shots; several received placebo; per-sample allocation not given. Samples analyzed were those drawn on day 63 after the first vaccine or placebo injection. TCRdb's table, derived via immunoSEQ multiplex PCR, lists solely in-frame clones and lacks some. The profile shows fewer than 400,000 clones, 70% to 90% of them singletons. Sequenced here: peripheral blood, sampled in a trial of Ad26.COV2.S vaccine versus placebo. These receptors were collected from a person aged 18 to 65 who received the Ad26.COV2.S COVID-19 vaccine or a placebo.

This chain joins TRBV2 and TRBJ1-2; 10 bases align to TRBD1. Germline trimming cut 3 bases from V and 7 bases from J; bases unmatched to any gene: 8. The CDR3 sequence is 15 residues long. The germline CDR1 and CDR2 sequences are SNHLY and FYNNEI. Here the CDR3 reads CASSDQTGGLGGYTF. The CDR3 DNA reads TGTGCCAGCAGTGACCAGACAGGGGGCCTAGGTGGCTACACCTTC.

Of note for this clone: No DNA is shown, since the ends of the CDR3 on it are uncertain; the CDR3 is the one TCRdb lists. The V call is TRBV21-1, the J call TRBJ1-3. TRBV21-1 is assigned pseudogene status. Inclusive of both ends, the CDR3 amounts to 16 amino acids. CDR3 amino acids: CASSPQPWAGGNTIYF.

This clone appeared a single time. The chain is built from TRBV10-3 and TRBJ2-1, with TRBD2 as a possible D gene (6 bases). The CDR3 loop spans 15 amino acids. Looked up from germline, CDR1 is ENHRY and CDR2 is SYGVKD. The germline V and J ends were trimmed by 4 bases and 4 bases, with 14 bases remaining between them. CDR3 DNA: TGTGCCATCAGTGGCTCAGGGACTTCGTACAATGAGCAGTTCTTC. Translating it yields CAISGSGTSYNEQFF.